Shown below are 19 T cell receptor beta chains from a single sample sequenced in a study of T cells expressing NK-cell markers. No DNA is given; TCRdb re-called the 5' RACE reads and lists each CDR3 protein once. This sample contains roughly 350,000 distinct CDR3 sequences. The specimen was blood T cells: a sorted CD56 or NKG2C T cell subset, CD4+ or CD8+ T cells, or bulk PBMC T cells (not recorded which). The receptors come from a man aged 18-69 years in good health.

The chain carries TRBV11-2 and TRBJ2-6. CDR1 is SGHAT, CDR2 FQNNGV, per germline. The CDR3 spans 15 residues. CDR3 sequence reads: CASSISPLGANVLTF.

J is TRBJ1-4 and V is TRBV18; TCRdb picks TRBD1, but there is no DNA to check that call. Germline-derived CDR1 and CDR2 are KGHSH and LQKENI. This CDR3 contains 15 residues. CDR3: CASSRGTATNEKLFF.

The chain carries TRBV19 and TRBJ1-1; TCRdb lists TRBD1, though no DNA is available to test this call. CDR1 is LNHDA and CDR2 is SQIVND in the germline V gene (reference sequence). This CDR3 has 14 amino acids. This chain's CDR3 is CASSSPTGNTEAFF. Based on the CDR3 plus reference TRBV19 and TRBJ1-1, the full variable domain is DGGITQSPKYLFRKEGQNVTLSCEQNLNHDAMYWYRQDPGQGLRLIYYSQIVNDFQKGDIAEGYSVSREKKESFPLTVTSAQKNPTAFYLCASSSPTGNTEAFFGQGTRLTVV.

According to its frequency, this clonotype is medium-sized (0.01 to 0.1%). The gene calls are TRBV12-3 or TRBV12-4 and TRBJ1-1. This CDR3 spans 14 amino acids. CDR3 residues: CASSPQQGPTEAFF.

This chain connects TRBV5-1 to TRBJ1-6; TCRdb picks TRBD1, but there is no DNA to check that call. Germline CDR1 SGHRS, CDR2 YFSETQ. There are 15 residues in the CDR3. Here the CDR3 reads CASSSGTGLNSPLHF.

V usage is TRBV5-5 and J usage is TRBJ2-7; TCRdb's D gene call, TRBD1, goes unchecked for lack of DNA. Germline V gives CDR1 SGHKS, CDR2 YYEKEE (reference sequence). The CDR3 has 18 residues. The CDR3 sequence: CASSGRTANGAKGYEQYF.

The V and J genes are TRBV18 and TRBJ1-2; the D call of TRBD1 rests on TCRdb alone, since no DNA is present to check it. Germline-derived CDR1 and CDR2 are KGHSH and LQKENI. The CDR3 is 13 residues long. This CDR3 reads CASSNTGIYGYTF.

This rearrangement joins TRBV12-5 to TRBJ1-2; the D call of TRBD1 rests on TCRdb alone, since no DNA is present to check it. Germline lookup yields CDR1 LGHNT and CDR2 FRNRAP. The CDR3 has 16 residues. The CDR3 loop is CASGFRDRVPSAGYTF.

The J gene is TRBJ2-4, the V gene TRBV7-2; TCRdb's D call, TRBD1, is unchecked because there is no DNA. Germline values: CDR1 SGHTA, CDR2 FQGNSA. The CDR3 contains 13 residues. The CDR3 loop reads CASSRQGKNIQYF.

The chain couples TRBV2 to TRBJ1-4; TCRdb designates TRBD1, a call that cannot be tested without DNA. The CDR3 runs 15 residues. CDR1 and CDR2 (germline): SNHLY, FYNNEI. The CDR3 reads CASSDIGTGNEKLFF.

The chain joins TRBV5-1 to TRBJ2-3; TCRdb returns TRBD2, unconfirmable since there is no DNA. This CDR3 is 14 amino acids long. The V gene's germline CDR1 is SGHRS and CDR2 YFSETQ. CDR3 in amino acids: CASSSAGPLDTQYF.

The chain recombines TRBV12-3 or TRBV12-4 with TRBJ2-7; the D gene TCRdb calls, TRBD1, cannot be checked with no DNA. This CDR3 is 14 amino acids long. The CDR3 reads CASSNRPGNYEQYF.

The CDR3 loop is CASSSSTGSEKLFF. The chain carries TRBV5-1 and TRBJ1-4; the D call of TRBD1 rests on TCRdb alone, since no DNA is present to check it. CDR3 size: 14 residues. Germline assignment: CDR1 SGHRS and CDR2 YFSETQ. Variable domain in full (rest from reference TRBV5-1 and TRBJ1-4): KAGVTQTPRYLIKTRGQQVTLSCSPISGHRSVSWYQQTPGQGLQFLFEYFSETQRNKGNFPGRFSGRQFSNSRSEMNVSTLELGDSALYLCASSSSTGSEKLFFGSGTQLSVL.

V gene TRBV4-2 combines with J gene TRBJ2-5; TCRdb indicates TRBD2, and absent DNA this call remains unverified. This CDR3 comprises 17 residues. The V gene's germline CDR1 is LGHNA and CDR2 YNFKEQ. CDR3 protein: CASSPGLAGEYQETQYF.

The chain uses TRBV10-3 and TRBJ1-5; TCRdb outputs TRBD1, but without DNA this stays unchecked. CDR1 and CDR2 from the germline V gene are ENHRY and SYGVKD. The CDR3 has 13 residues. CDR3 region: CAICPDGGSPQHF.

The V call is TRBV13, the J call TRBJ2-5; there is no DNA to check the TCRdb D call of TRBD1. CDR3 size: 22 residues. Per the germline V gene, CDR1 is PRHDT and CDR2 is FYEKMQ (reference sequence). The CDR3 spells CASSLLAGGRKGLDREKETQYF.

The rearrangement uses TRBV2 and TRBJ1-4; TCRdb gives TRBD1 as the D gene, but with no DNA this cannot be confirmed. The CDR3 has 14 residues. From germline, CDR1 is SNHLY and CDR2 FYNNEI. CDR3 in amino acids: CASNQQGRGEKLFF.

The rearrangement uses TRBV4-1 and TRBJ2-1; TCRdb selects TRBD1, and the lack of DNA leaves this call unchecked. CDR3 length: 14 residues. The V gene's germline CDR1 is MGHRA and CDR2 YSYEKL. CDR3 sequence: CASSLNLRGPGVFF.

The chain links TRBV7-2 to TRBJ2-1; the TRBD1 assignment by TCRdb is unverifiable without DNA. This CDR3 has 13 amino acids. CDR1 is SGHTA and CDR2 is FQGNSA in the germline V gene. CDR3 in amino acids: CASTQSGAAEQFF.